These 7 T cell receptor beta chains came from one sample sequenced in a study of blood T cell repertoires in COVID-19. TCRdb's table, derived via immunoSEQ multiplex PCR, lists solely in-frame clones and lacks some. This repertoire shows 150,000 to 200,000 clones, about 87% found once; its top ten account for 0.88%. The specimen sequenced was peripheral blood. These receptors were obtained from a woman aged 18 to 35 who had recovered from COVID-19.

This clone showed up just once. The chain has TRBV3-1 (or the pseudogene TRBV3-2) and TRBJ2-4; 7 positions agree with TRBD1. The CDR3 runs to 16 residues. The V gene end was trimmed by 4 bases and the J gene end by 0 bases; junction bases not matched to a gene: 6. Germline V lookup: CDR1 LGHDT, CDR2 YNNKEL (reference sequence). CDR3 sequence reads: CASSPRQGPAKNIQYF. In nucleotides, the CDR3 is TGTGCCAGCAGCCCGAGACAGGGTCCAGCCAAAAACATTCAGTACTTC.

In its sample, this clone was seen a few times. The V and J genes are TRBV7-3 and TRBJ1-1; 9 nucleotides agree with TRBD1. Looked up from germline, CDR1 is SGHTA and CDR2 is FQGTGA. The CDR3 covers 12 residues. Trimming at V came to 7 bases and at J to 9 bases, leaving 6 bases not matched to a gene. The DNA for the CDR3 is TGTGCCAGCACCAACGACAGGGGGAAAGCTTTCTTT. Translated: CASTNDRGKAFF.

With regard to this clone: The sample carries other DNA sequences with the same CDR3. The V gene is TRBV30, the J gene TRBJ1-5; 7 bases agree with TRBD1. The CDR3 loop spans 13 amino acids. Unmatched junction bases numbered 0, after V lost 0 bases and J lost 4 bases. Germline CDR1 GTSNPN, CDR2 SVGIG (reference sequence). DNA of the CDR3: TGTGCCTGGAGTGTACAGGGGAATCAGCCCCAGCATTTT. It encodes CAWSVQGNQPQHF.

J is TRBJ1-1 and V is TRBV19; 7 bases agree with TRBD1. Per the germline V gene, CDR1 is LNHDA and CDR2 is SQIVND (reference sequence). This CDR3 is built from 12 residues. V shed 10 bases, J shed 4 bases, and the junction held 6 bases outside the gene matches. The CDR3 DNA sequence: TGTGCCACCACGACAGGGCCCACTGAAGCTTTCTTT. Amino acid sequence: CATTTGPTEAFF.

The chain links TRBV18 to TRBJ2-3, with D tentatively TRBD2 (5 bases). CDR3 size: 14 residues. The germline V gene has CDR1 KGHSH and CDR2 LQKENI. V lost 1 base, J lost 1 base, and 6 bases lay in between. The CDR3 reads CASSPRSGTDTQYF. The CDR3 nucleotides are TGTGCCAGCTCACCACGTAGCGGCACAGATACGCAGTATTTT.

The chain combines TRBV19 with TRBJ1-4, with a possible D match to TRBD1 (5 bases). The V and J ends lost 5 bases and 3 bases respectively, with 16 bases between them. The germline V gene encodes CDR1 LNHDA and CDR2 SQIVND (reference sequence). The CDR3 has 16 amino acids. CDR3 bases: TGTGCCAGTAGTTCCCCAGGGCTAGGAGCTAATGAAAAACTGTTTTTT. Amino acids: CASSSPGLGANEKLFF.

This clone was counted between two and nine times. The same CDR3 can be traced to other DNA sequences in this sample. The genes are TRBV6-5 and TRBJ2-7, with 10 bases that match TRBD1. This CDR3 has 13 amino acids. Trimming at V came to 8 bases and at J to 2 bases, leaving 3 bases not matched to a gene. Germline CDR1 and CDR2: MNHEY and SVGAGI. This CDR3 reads CASRDRGTYEQYF. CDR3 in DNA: TGTGCCAGCCGGGACAGGGGAACCTACGAGCAGTACTTC.